What follows is one TCR beta chain and its context. This record comes from a study of T-cell reconstitution after alpha-beta-depleted transplantation in children. Preparation of the TCRbeta library involved a method that used unique molecular identifiers. TCRdb reprocessed the PCR reads via MiXCR and lists one record per CDR3 protein. The top ten hold approximately 13% of the sample, which has 150,000 to 250,000 distinct CDR3 sequences, less than 15% seen once. The sequence came from a human donor who donated a stem cell graft to a child with acute lymphoblastic leukemia. The sequencing used PBMCs from the stem cell graft donor, collected from the stem cell graft.

CDR3 protein: CSARLVVPYGYTF. DNA for the CDR3: TGCAGTGCCCGTCTAGTAGTTCCCTATGGCTACACCTTC. J is TRBJ1-2 and V is TRBV20-1; D gene ambiguous. This CDR3 spans 13 amino acids. The germline V gene encodes CDR1 DFQATT and CDR2 SNEGSKA (reference sequence). Trimming shortened V by 6 bases and J by 4 bases, and 15 bases separated the two germline ends.